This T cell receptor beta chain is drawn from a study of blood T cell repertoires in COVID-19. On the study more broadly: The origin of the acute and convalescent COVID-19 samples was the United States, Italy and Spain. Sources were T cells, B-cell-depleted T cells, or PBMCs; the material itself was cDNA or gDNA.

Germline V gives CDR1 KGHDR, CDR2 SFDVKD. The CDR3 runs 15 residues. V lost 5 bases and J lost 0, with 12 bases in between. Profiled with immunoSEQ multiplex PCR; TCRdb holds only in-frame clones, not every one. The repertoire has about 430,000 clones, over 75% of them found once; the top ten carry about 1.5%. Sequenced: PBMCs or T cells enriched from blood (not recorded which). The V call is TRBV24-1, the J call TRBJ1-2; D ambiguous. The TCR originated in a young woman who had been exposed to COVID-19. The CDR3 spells CATSAGRGSNYGYTF. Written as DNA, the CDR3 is TGTGCCACCAGTGCAGGACGGGGATCTAACTATGGCTACACCTTC.